This T cell receptor (beta chain) was sequenced during a study of blood T cell repertoires in COVID-19. Study background: The analysed material was cDNA or gDNA that came from T cells, B-cell-depleted T cells, or PBMCs.

The CDR3 is 16 amino acids. J was trimmed by 4 bases and V by 2 bases; bases with no gene match: 8. Germline assignment: CDR1 PRHDT and CDR2 FYEKMQ (reference sequence). TCRdb's copy holds only in-frame clones and misses some; the assay was immunoSEQ multiplex PCR. The repertoire has fewer than 30,000 clones, 85% of them found once; the top ten carry about 23%. The TCR was taken from a human donor in a cohort sampled during active COVID-19. Source material: peripheral blood. V is TRBV13 and J is TRBJ1-1, with 9 bases fitting TRBD1. This CDR3 reads CASSLLTGGIGTEAFF. CDR3 DNA: TGTGCCAGCAGCTTATTAACAGGGGGCATCGGCACTGAAGCTTTCTTT.